The source of this T cell receptor beta chain is a study of chemoradiotherapy in HPV16-positive cancers. For the study at large: Two HPV16-positive patients' cells yielded candidate HPV-specific clones and common motifs.

Some clones are missing from TCRdb's copy, which holds only in-frame ones; the method was immunoSEQ multiplex PCR. The sample contains 15,000 to 20,000 clones, roughly 90% of which appear only once. Findings and caveats of the study: Candidate HPV-specific clones and E7-related TCR motifs grew in tumor during treatment.

On this clone itself: Its cognate antigen is unknown.

CDR1 SGHNT and CDR2 YYREEE come from the germline V gene (reference sequence). The CDR3 has 16 residues. V shed 4 bases and J 0 bases; nucleotides not matched to a gene: 7. The TCR was taken from a human donor with HPV-associated anogenital cancer. The chain uses TRBV5-4 and TRBJ2-3, with 8 nucleotides matching TRBD2. The sequenced sample was blood, obtained from a patient who underwent chemoradiotherapy. This CDR3 reads CASSIGGGLSTDTQYF. The DNA for the CDR3 is TGTGCCAGCAGCATCGGCGGGGGGCTCAGCACAGATACGCAGTATTTT.